The clone carrying this T cell receptor (beta chain) was recorded at least ten times. Its specificity is not known. The data belong to a study of human T cells and chemical hapten exposure. Whole-study context: TCR yields per sample varied mostly from small pooled library volume differences. Regarding the study as a whole: TCRs above 1 in 1000 frequency did not change with DPC sensitization.

Unique molecular identifiers were attached to individual cDNA molecules within the library. MiXCR was run by TCRdb on the 5' RACE reads, yielding one entry per CDR3 protein. The table has around 140,000 distinct CDR3 sequences, roughly 4% seen once. The CDR3 contains 15 residues. From germline, CDR1 is SGHTA and CDR2 FQGNSA. The V and J ends lost 5 bases and 0 bases respectively, with 14 bases between them. The study extracted total RNA from unfractionated whole blood. The J gene is TRBJ2-7, the V gene TRBV7-2, with a possible D match to TRBD1 (5 bases). This receptor was identified in a female donor in good health. For the CDR3, the DNA is TGTGCCAGCAGCCCCACGTTAGGGGCCTCCTACGAGCAGTACTTC. Its protein product is CASSPTLGASYEQYF.